A single sample gave rise to the 16 T cell receptor beta chains below, sequenced in a study of blood T cell repertoires in COVID-19. Method: immunoSEQ multiplex PCR; TCRdb's copy keeps in-frame clones and lacks some. Found here are under 250,000 clones, 65% to 90% of them singletons; the top ten hold 2.4%. The specimen was peripheral blood. Receptors originate from a woman in her seventies with COVID-19, enrolled during active disease.

J is TRBJ1-6 and V is TRBV5-4; possible D gene TRBD1, 6 bases. The CDR3 has 13 residues. Germline V lookup: CDR1 SGHNT, CDR2 YYREEE (reference sequence). V lost 4 bases and J lost 11, with 13 bases in between. CDR3 DNA sequence: TGTGCCAGCAGCCTGGGGGGCAGGGCACCCCTCCACTTT. Translated, it gives CASSLGGRAPLHF.

The rearrangement uses TRBV10-1 and TRBJ1-2; 8 nucleotides line up with TRBD1. Trimming at V came to 2 bases and at J to 3 bases, leaving 17 bases not matched to a gene. Germline CDR1 reads WNHNN; CDR2 reads SYGVQD (reference sequence). The CDR3 length is 19 residues. DNA of the CDR3: TGCGCCAGCAGTGAGGGATACAGGGGGAGGGGGTCGACCTACTATGGCTACACCTTC. Its translation is CASSEGYRGRGSTYYGYTF.

The V gene is TRBV19, the J gene TRBJ1-5; D might be TRBD1 (6 bases). V was clipped by 6 bases and J by 6 bases, with 21 bases between them. The CDR3 covers 16 residues. Germline V CDR1 and CDR2: LNHDA, SQIVND (reference sequence). The CDR3 DNA is TGTGCCAGTAGCACCCTGCGGAGGGGGGGAGGTCAGCCCCAGCATTTT. Its protein is CASSTLRRGGGQPQHF.

This clone was picked up one time. This chain links TRBV7-2 with TRBJ1-6, with 9 bases fitting TRBD1. Germline trimming cut 7 bases from V and 7 bases from J; bases unmatched to any gene: 2. Germline loops: CDR1 SGHTA, CDR2 FQGNSA. CDR3 length equals 13 residues. CDR3 nucleotides: TGTGCCAGCACTGGACAGGGGAATTCACCCCTCCACTTT. Protein: CASTGQGNSPLHF. The variable domain in full, completed from reference TRBV7-2 and TRBJ1-6, reads GAGVSQSPSNKVTEKGKDVELRCDPISGHTALYWYRQSLGQGLEFLIYFQGNSAPDKSGLPSDRFSAERTGGSVSTLTIQRTQQEDSAVYLCASTGQGNSPLHFGNGTRLTVT.

The CDR3 DNA sequence: TGTGCCAGCAGCTTCACAGGGGTGACCTACGAGCAGTACTTC. This sequence encodes CASSFTGVTYEQYF. The V call is TRBV7-2, the J call TRBJ2-7; 7 bases are a match to TRBD1. The germline V gene has CDR1 SGHTA and CDR2 FQGNSA. After removal of 3 bases from V and 2 bases from J, the junction contained 4 bases not matched to a gene. There are 14 residues in the CDR3.

This clone was detected only once. The V call is TRBV7-2, the J call TRBJ1-5; tentatively, D is TRBD1 (6 bases). There are 15 residues in the CDR3. V was cut by 1 base and J by 4 bases, with 11 bases left in between. The germline CDR1 and CDR2 sequences are SGHTA and FQGNSA. CDR3 sequence reads: CASSLETGFNQPQHF. CDR3 sequence (DNA): TGTGCCAGCAGCTTAGAGACAGGATTTAATCAGCCCCAGCATTTT. Drawing the rest from reference TRBV7-2 and TRBJ1-5, the complete variable domain is GAGVSQSPSNKVTEKGKDVELRCDPISGHTALYWYRQSLGQGLEFLIYFQGNSAPDKSGLPSDRFSAERTGGSVSTLTIQRTQQEDSAVYLCASSLETGFNQPQHFGDGTRLSIL.

V gene TRBV6-1 combines with J gene TRBJ2-2; D unclear. V was shortened by 6 bases and J by 3 bases, with 11 bases between the two germline ends. The CDR3 has 14 residues. Germline CDR1 and CDR2: MNHNS and SASEGT. In nucleotides, the CDR3 is TGTGCCAGCAGACCGTACGGAGACACCGGGGAGCTGTTTTTT. This translates into CASRPYGDTGELFF.

The chain has TRBV11-2 and TRBJ1-1; D possibly corresponds to TRBD1 (6 bases). CDR3 length: 15 amino acids. Trimming removed 1 base from V and 1 base from J, with 10 bases in between. Germline values: CDR1 SGHAT, CDR2 FQNNGV. The CDR3 coding sequence is TGTGCCAGCAGCTTAGTGGGAGGGGGGAACACTGAAGCTTTCTTT. It codes for CASSLVGGGNTEAFF.

A few counts support this clone. The chain recombines TRBV6-2 or TRBV6-3 with TRBJ2-1, with TRBD1 as a possible D gene (7 bases). The germline gives CDR1 MNHEY, CDR2 SVGEGT. V lost 5 bases and J lost 3, with 17 bases in between. The CDR3 is 16 residues long. The CDR3 sequence is CASSQGGQFLYNEQFF. The CDR3 coding sequence is TGTGCCAGCAGTCAGGGGGGACAGTTCCTCTACAATGAGCAGTTCTTC.

The chain combines TRBV6-5 with TRBJ2-1, with D perhaps matching TRBD2 (5 bases). Looked up from germline, CDR1 is MNHEY and CDR2 is SVGAGI. V dropped 8 bases and J dropped 3 bases, with 14 bases sitting between them. CDR3 length: 14 residues. CDR3 DNA sequence: TGTGCCAGCGACGAGGGAGTGTTCTACAATGAGCAGTTCTTC. Encoded protein: CASDEGVFYNEQFF.

The chain carries TRBV30 and TRBJ2-7; 7 positions match TRBD2. V was pared by 5 bases and J by 6 bases, with 10 bases of the junction left unmatched. The CDR3 totals 13 residues. Germline V gene lookup returns CDR1 GTSNPN and CDR2 SVGIG (reference sequence). The CDR3 loop reads CAWGRGVTGEQYF. The CDR3 DNA sequence: TGTGCCTGGGGACGGGGGGTTACGGGCGAGCAGTACTTC.

This chain joins TRBV15 and TRBJ1-5, with TRBD1 as a possible D gene (6 bases). This CDR3 comprises 18 residues. The V and J ends lost 3 bases and 0 bases respectively, with 18 bases between them. Germline V gene lookup returns CDR1 LNHNV and CDR2 YYDKDF (reference sequence). For the CDR3, the DNA is TGTGCCACCAGCAGGGACCAGAGACAGGCCGATAGCAATCAGCCCCAGCATTTT. Translation gives CATSRDQRQADSNQPQHF.

The chain combines TRBV7-9 with TRBJ1-3; D is unresolved. V was trimmed by 0 bases and J by 5 bases, leaving 8 bases between them. The CDR3 runs 14 residues. Looked up from germline, CDR1 is SEHNR and CDR2 is FQNEAQ (reference sequence). CDR3 in amino acids: CASSLAGSRNTIYF. The CDR3 DNA is TGTGCCAGCAGCTTAGCGGGCAGTCGAAACACCATATATTTT.

This clone was seen a few times. The chain couples TRBV6-2 or TRBV6-3 to TRBJ2-1, with 7 nucleotides matching TRBD2. The germline V gene has CDR1 MNHEY and CDR2 SVGEGT. Losses at the gene ends were 4 bases for V and 4 bases for J; bases not matched to a gene: 4. This CDR3 contains 14 residues. Here the CDR3 DNA reads TGTGCCAGCAGTTTTCTAGCGGAGTACAATGAGCAGTTCTTC. Residues: CASSFLAEYNEQFF.

The chain has TRBV21-1 and TRBJ2-1; no check of the table's D call, TRBD1, against the DNA was made. TRBV21-1 is a recognized pseudogene. This CDR3 region has 10 residues. The CDR3 nucleotides are TGTGCCAGCAGCAGACAGGTTTGGGTCTTC. Amino acid sequence: CASSRQVWVF.

The chain recombines TRBV5-1 with TRBJ2-2; tentative D call: TRBD2 (6 bases). Germline V CDR1 and CDR2: SGHRS, YFSETQ. This CDR3 spans 16 amino acids. V was shortened by 4 bases and J by 4 bases, with 17 bases between the two germline ends. The CDR3 reads CASSTPPAGLTGELFF. CDR3 coding DNA: TGCGCCAGCAGCACTCCCCCCGCGGGGCTCACCGGGGAGCTGTTTTTT. Using reference TRBV5-1 and TRBJ2-2 for the parts outside the CDR3, the full variable domain is KAGVTQTPRYLIKTRGQQVTLSCSPISGHRSVSWYQQTPGQGLQFLFEYFSETQRNKGNFPGRFSGRQFSNSRSEMNVSTLELGDSALYLCASSTPPAGLTGELFFGEGSRLTVL.